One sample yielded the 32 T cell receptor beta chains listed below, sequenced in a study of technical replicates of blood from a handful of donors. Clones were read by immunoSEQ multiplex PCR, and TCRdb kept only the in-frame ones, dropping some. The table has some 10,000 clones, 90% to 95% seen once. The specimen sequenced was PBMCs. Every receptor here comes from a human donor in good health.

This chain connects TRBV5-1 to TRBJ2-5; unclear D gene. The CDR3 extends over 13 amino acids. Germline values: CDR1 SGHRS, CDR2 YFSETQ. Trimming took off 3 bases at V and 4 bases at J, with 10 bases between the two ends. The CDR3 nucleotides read TGCGCCAGCAGCTGGCGGAGTAGAGAGACCCAGTACTTC. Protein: CASSWRSRETQYF.

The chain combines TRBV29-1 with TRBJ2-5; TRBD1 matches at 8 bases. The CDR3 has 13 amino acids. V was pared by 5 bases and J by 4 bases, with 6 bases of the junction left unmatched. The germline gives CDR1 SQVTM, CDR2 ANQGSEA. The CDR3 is CSVSGTGGETQYF. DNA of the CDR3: TGCAGCGTTTCCGGGACAGGCGGAGAGACCCAGTACTTC.

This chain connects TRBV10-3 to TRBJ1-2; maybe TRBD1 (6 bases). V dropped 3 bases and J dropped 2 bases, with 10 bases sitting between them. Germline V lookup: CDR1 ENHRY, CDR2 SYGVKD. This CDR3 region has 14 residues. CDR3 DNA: TGTGCCATCAGTGAAGGGCAGGGGAACTATGGCTACACCTTC. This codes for CAISEGQGNYGYTF.

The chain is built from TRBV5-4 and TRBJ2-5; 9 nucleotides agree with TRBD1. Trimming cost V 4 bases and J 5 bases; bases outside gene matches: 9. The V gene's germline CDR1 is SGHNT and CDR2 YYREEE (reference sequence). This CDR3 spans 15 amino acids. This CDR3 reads CASSLLQGAGETQYF. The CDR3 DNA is TGTGCCAGCAGCCTCCTACAGGGGGCCGGGGAGACCCAGTACTTC.

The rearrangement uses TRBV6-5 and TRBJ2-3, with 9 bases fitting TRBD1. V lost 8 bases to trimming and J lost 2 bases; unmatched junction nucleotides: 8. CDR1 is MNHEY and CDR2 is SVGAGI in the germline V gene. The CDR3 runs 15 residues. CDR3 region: CASRLGQGDTDTQYF. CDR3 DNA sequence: TGTGCCAGCCGCCTGGGACAGGGTGACACAGATACGCAGTATTTT.

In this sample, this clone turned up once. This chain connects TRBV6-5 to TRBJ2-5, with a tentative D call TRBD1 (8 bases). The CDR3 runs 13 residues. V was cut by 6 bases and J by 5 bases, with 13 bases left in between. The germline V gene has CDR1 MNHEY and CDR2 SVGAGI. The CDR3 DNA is TGTGCCAGCAGCTTACAGGGGGGGGAGACCCAGTACTTC. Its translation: CASSLQGGETQYF.

CDR3 nucleotides: TGTGCCAGCAGTCTAGACAGTGTGAACACTGAAGCTTTCTTT. It specifies CASSLDSVNTEAFF. V gene TRBV11-3 combines with J gene TRBJ1-1, with D tentatively TRBD1 (5 bases). With 6 bases removed from V and 0 bases from J, the gap between germline ends came to 11 bases. The germline V gene has CDR1 SGHNT and CDR2 YENEEA. The length of the CDR3 is 14 residues.

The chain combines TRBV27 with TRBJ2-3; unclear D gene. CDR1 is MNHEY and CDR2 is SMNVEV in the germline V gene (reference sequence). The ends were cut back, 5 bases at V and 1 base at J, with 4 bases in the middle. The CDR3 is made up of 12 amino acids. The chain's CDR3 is CASSPRTDTQYF. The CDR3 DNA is TGTGCCAGCAGTCCTCGCACAGATACGCAGTATTTT.

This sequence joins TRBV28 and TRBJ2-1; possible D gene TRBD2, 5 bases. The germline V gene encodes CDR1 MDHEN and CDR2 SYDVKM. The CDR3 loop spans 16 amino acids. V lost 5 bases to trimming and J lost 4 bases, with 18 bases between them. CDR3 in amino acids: CASSPPGLRQYNEQFF. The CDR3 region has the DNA TGTGCCAGCAGTCCTCCGGGGTTACGCCAATACAATGAGCAGTTCTTC. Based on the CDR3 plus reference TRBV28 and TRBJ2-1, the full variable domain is DVKVTQSSRYLVKRTGEKVFLECVQDMDHENMFWYRQDPGLGLRLIYFSYDVKMKEKGDIPEGYSVSREKKERFSLILESASTNQTSMYLCASSPPGLRQYNEQFFGPGTRLTVL.

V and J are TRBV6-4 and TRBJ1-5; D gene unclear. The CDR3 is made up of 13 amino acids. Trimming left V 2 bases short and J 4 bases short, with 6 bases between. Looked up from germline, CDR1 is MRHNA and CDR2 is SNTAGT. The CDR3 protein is CASSDRENQPQHF. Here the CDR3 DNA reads TGTGCCAGCAGTGACAGGGAGAATCAGCCCCAGCATTTT.

The CDR3 DNA sequence: TGTGCCAGCAGTTTATCTGGGGCGGCTGGAAACACCATATATTTT. It is translated as CASSLSGAAGNTIYF. The chain employs TRBV27 and TRBJ1-3; TRBD1 is a possible D gene (5 bases). V dropped 0 bases and J dropped 2 bases, with 8 bases sitting between them. The CDR3 runs 15 residues. CDR1 and CDR2 from the germline V gene are MNHEY and SMNVEV (reference sequence).

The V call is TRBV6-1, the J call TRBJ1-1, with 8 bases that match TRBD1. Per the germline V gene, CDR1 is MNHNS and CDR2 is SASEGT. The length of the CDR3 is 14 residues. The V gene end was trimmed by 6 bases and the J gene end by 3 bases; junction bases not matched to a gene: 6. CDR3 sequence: CASSPGTGHTEAFF. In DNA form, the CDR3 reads TGTGCCAGCAGCCCCGGGACAGGTCACACTGAAGCTTTCTTT.

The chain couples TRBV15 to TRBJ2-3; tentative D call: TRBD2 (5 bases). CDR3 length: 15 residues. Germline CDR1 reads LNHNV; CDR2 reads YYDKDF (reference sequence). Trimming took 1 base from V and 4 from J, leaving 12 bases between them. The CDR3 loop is CATSRVVLEADTQYF. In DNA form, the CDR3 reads TGTGCCACCAGCAGAGTCGTCCTGGAGGCAGATACGCAGTATTTT.

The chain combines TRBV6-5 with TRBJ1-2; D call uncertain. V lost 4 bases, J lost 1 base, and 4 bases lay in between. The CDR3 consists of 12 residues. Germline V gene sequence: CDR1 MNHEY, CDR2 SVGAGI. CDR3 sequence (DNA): TGTGCCAGCAGTTCCGGTAACTATGGCTACACCTTC. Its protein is CASSSGNYGYTF.

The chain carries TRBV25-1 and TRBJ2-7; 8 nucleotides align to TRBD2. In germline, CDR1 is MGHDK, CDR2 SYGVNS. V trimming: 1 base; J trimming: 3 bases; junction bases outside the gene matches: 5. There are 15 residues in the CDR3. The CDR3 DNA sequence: TGTGCCAGCAGTGAATCCAGCGGGGGACTCTACGAGCAGTACTTC. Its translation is CASSESSGGLYEQYF.

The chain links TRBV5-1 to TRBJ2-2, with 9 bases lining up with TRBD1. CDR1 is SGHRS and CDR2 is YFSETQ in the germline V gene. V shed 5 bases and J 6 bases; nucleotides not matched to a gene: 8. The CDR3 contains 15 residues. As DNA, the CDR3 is TGCGCCAGCAGGCTTGGGACAGGGTTTGCCGGGGAGCTGTTTTTT. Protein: CASRLGTGFAGELFF. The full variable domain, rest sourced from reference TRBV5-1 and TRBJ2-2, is KAGVTQTPRYLIKTRGQQVTLSCSPISGHRSVSWYQQTPGQGLQFLFEYFSETQRNKGNFPGRFSGRQFSNSRSEMNVSTLELGDSALYLCASRLGTGFAGELFFGEGSRLTVL.

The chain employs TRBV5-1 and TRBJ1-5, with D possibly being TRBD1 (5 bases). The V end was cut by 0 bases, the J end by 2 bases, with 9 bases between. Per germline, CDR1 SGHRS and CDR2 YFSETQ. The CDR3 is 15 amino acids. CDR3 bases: TGCGCCAGCAGCTTGGGAGACAGCCGCAATCAGCCCCAGCATTTT. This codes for CASSLGDSRNQPQHF.

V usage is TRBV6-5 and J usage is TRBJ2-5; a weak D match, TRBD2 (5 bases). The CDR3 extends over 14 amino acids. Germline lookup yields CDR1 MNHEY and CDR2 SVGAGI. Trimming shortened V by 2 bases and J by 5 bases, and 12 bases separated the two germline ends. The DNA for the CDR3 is TGTGCCAGCAGTTACCCCCGGGAAGGGGAGACCCAGTACTTC. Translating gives CASSYPREGETQYF.

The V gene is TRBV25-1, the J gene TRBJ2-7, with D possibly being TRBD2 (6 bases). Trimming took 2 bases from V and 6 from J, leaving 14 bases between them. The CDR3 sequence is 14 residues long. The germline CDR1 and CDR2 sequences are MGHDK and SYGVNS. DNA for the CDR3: TGTGCCAGCAGTGAAACGGGAGCCGGAGCCGAGCAGTACTTC. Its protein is CASSETGAGAEQYF.

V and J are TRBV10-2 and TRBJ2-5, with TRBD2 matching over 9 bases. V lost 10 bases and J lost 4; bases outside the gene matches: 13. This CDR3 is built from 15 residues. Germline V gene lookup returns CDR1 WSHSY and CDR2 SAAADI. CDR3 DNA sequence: TGCGCCACTTCAAGACTAGCGGTGGGGCGAGAGACCCAGTACTTC. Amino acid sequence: CATSRLAVGRETQYF.

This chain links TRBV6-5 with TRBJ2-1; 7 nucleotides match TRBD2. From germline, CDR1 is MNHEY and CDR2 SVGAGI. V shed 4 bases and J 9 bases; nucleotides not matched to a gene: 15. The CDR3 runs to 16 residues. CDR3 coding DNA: TGTGCCAGCAGTTCTAGCGGAGCTACAAGTCGCGGTGAGCAGTTCTTC. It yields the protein CASSSSGATSRGEQFF.

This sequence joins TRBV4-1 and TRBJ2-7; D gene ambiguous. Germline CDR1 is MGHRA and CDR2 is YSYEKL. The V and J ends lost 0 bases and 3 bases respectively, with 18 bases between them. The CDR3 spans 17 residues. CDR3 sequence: CASSQDVLLRLDYEQYF. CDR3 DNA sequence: TGCGCCAGCAGCCAAGATGTCCTGCTTCGATTAGACTACGAGCAGTACTTC.

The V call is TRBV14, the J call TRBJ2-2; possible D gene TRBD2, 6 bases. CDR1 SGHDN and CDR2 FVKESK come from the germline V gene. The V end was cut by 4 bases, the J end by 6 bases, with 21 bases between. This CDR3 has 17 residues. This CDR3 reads CASSPYYGIAVAGELFF. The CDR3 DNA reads TGTGCCAGCAGCCCCTACTATGGAATAGCGGTAGCCGGGGAGCTGTTTTTT.

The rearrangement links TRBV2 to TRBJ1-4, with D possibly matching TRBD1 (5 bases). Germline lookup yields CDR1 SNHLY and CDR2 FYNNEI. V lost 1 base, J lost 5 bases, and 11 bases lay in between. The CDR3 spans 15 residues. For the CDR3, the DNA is TGTGCCAGCAGTGAAGGTGGCCAGGGAAATGAAAAACTGTTTTTT. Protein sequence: CASSEGGQGNEKLFF.

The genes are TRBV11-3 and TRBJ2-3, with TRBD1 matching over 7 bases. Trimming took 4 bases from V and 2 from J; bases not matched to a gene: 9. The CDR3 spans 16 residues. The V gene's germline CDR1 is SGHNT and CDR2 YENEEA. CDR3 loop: CASSSYSGTDTDTQYF. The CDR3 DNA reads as TGTGCCAGCAGCTCATATTCCGGGACAGACACAGATACGCAGTATTTT.

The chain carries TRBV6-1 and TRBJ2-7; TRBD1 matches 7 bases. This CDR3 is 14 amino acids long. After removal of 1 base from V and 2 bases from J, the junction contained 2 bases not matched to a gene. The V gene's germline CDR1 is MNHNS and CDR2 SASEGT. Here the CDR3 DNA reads TGTGCCAGCAGTGAAGGGGGACAGACCTACGAGCAGTACTTC. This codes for CASSEGGQTYEQYF.

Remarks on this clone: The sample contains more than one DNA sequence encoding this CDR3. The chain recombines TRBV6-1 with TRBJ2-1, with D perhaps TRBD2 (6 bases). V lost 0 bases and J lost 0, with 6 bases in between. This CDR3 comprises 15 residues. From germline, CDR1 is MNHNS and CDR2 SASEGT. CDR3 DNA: TGTGCCAGCAGTGAAGCTAGCGGCTCCTACAATGAGCAGTTCTTC. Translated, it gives CASSEASGSYNEQFF.

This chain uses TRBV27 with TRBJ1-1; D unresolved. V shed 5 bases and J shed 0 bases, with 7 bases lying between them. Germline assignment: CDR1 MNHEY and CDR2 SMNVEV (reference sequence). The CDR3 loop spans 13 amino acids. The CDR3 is CASSAGLNTEAFF. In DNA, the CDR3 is TGTGCCAGCAGTGCTGGCCTGAACACTGAAGCTTTCTTT.

The CDR3 DNA is TGCGCCAGCAGATCAACAGGGGTTGAGTATGAGCAGTTCTTC. Protein sequence: CASRSTGVEYEQFF. The J gene is TRBJ2-1, the V gene TRBV5-1; 7 nucleotides match TRBD1. The CDR3 sequence is 14 residues long. V shed 5 bases, J shed 8 bases, and the junction held 10 bases outside the gene matches. CDR1 and CDR2 from the germline V gene are SGHRS and YFSETQ. Full variable domain (remainder filled in from reference TRBV5-1 and TRBJ2-1): KAGVTQTPRYLIKTRGQQVTLSCSPISGHRSVSWYQQTPGQGLQFLFEYFSETQRNKGNFPGRFSGRQFSNSRSEMNVSTLELGDSALYLCASRSTGVEYEQFFGPGTRLTVL.

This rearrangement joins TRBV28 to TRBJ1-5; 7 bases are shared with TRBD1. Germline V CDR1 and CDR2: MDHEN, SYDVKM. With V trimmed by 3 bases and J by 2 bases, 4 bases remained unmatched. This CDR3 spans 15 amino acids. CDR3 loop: CASSLWTGGNQPQHF. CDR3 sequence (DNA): TGTGCCAGCAGTTTGTGGACAGGAGGCAATCAGCCCCAGCATTTT.

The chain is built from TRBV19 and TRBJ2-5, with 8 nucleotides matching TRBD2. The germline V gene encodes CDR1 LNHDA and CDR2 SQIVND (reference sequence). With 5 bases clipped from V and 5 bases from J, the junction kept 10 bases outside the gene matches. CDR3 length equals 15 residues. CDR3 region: CASSSGTRRSETQYF. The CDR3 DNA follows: TGTGCCAGTAGTTCCGGGACTAGACGTTCGGAGACCCAGTACTTC.

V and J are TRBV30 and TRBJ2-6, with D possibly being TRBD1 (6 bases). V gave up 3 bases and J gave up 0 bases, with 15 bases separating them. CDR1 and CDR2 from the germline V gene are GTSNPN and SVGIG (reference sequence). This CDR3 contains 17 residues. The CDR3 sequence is CAWRRDRLRSGANVLTF. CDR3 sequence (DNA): TGTGCCTGGAGACGAGACAGGCTCCGCTCTGGGGCCAACGTCCTGACTTTC.